This TCR beta chain was sequenced during a study of shared clonotypes between healthy human individuals. General observations from the study: Clonotype sharing among donors likely depends on sequencing depth.

This clone has just a few counts. No antigen is known for it. The CDR3 has 15 residues. Germline CDR1 is MGHRA and CDR2 is YSYEKL. V was pared by 4 bases and J by 7 bases, with 10 bases of the junction left unmatched. Nashville, Tennessee was home to all donors, each a Caucasian adult. The table came from immunoSEQ multiplex PCR; TCRdb's copy has only in-frame clones and leaves some out. The sample shows a few million clones, approximately 93% of them seen only once. The rearrangement uses TRBV4-1 and TRBJ1-2, with 9 positions matching TRBD1. Sequenced sample: naive CD4+ T cells from PBMCs. Subset described: CD45RA+ positively selected. This receptor was taken from a man younger than 35 in good health. Some clones in this sample may be carry-over from other donors' samples. CDR3 sequence reads: CASSLGWGTGFGYTF. CDR3 DNA: TGCGCCAGCAGCCTAGGTTGGGGGACAGGGTTTGGCTACACCTTC.